These T cell receptor beta chains were read from a single sample in a study of liver allograft versus peripheral blood T cells. TCRdb re-called the reads with MiXCR, one entry per CDR3 protein. The repertoire holds some 8,000 distinct CDR3 sequences, with around a sixth as singletons. The receptors originated from a human patient who had a liver transplant. Some T cells may be transferred from the graft donor. Both conserved end residues are trimmed from each CDR3.

>TRBV11-2|14|TRBJ2-7
ASSSSLAGGSYEQY
>TRBV20-1|10|TRBJ1-2
SAKSRAYGYT
>TRBV15|14|TRBJ1-4
ATSRTLVATNEKLF
>TRBV18|14|TRBJ1-1
ASSPTRQGYGTEAF
>TRBV6-5|9|TRBJ1-1
ASTSQGAAF
>TRBV6-2/TRBV6-3|10|TRBJ1-4
ASSRPGEKLF
>TRBV6-1|13|TRBJ2-3
ASSEVALGGDTQY
>TRBV20-1|9|TRBJ1-1
SAPGQGGAF
>TRBV7-2|13|TRBJ1-3
ASSIGPNSGNTIY
>TRBV7-3|11|TRBJ1-4
ASSLSLGEKLF
>TRBV18|13|TRBJ2-7
ASSPLAGGSYEQY
>TRBV19|11|TRBJ2-7
ATTSGGPYEQY
>TRBV18|12|TRBJ2-7
ASSPSDGTYEQY
>TRBV5-1|11|TRBJ1-4
ASSLPEKEKLF
>TRBV24-1|12|TRBJ2-5
ATSDSKGVETQY
>TRBV10-3|14|TRBJ1-2
AITPRGGKANYGYT
>TRBV12-3/TRBV12-4|14|TRBJ2-5
ASSLGLAGGPETQY
>TRBV6-2/TRBV6-3|11|TRBJ1-2
ASSETENYGYT
>TRBV18|12|TRBJ1-1
ASSVQGLGTEAF
>TRBV6-6|12|TRBJ1-2
ASSETGTGYGYT
>TRBV2|10|TRBJ1-1
ASSPGQGVAF
>TRBV12-5|9|TRBJ1-5
ASGLYQPQH
>TRBV5-5|11|TRBJ2-1
ASSARTGNEQF
>TRBV5-1|11|TRBJ1-2
ASTPGGVYGYT
>TRBV18|13|TRBJ1-4
ASSQRQGRNEKLF
>TRBV6-1|13|TRBJ1-4
ASSATGQGREKLF
>TRBV20-1|11|TRBJ1-1
SASRQWNTEAF
>TRBV11-1|14|TRBJ1-1
ASAGGSQLWNTEAF
>TRBV6-5|11|TRBJ2-4
ASSSRTKNIQY
>TRBV6-5|12|TRBJ1-2
ASSPGGWDGGYT
>TRBV10-3|14|TRBJ1-6
AISQDMSSYNSPLH
>TRBV11-2|12|TRBJ2-1
ASSLTGGINEQF
>TRBV19|12|TRBJ2-1
ASSSGKTYNEQF
>TRBV28|11|TRBJ1-1
ASSSPLNTEAF
>TRBV18|13|TRBJ1-3
ASSPSPWGGNTIY
>TRBV5-4|10|TRBJ2-1
ASSVDYNEQF
>TRBV5-6|11|TRBJ2-1
ASSLVQGGEQF
>TRBV6-5|13|TRBJ1-5
ASSYKWDSDQPQH
>TRBV25-1|13|TRBJ1-1
ASSEYRGQDTEAF
>TRBV19|11|TRBJ1-2
ASRNRQSHGYT
>TRBV25-1|14|TRBJ1-1
ASSSPPGQGATEAF
>TRBV20-1|12|TRBJ1-5
SAGAGLINQPQH
>TRBV12-3/TRBV12-4|10|TRBJ2-7
ASSLEGPEQY
>TRBV19|11|TRBJ1-2
ASSDGTGFGYT
>TRBV20-1|8|TRBJ1-2
SASEGGYT
>TRBV5-4|12|TRBJ1-2
ASSLDSLFYGYT
>TRBV6-5|13|TRBJ1-6
ASSYGRGLNSPLH
>TRBV12-3/TRBV12-4|12|TRBJ1-5
ASSPIQGDQPQH
>TRBV29-1|9|TRBJ1-2
SGLENYGYT
>TRBV20-1|11|TRBJ1-2
SARDPGGYGYT
>TRBV5-4|12|TRBJ1-2
ASSLPLGTGGYT
>TRBV18|13|TRBJ2-7
ASSIGGQGRYEQY
>TRBV19|14|TRBJ1-1
ASSIGQGRMKTEAF
>TRBV18|9|TRBJ2-7
ASSPNYEQY
>TRBV12-3/TRBV12-4|12|TRBJ1-5
ASSFQELNQPQH
>TRBV19|12|TRBJ1-1
ASSIVRGQDEAF
>TRBV7-9|13|TRBJ1-3
ANNRDGTAGNTIY
>TRBV19|17|TRBJ2-7
ASSIWSGTGGFAAKKQY
>TRBV7-2|14|TRBJ2-2
ASSQGGAVNTGELF